This is a list of T cell receptor beta chains from one sample in a study of blood T cell repertoires in COVID-19. Clones were sequenced by immunoSEQ multiplex PCR, and TCRdb holds only the in-frame ones, with some missing. The sample holds 120,000 to 150,000 clones, around 80% seen once. The sample comprised peripheral blood. These receptors were obtained from a human donor with acute or convalescent COVID-19. The donor label of this sample is uncertain. CDR3s include the opening cysteine and the closing phenylalanine or tryptophan. Fields, in order: CDR3 protein, CDR3 DNA, V gene, D gene, clone size, J gene. The D gene is left open where the match is weak. Only part of the rows carry a size: once, few, many, or a class if the clone is expanded.

CDR3 protein: CASSVASLQGSYGYTF; CDR3 DNA: TGTGCCAGCAGCGTAGCCTCGCTACAGGGAAGCTATGGCTACACCTTC; V gene: TRBV9; D gene: NA; clone size: few; J gene: TRBJ1-2
CDR3 protein: CASRVQGSSYNEQFF; CDR3 DNA: TGTGCCAGCAGGGTACAGGGGAGCTCCTACAATGAGCAGTTCTTC; V gene: TRBV2; D gene: TRBD1; clone size: NA; J gene: TRBJ2-1
CDR3 protein: CASGSVGGTFF; CDR3 DNA: TGTGCCAGCGGGTCGGTGGGGGGTACGTTTTTT; V gene: TRBV19; D gene: NA; clone size: NA; J gene: TRBJ1-4
CDR3 protein: CAISGGGQGTYGYTF; CDR3 DNA: TGTGCCATCAGTGGGGGGGGACAGGGGACCTATGGCTACACCTTC; V gene: TRBV10-3; D gene: TRBD1; clone size: NA; J gene: TRBJ1-2
CDR3 protein: CASSYTPGQGGTGNYGYTF; CDR3 DNA: TGTGCCAGCAGTTACACCCCTGGCCAAGGGGGGACAGGGAACTATGGCTACACCTTC; V gene: TRBV6-2/TRBV6-3; D gene: TRBD1; clone size: NA; J gene: TRBJ1-2
CDR3 protein: CSAAATGAPTDTQYF; CDR3 DNA: TGCAGCGCTGCGGCGACAGGGGCCCCCACAGATACGCAGTATTTT; V gene: TRBV29-1; D gene: TRBD1; clone size: NA; J gene: TRBJ2-3
CDR3 protein: CASSNYGGLDSPLHF; CDR3 DNA: TGCGCCAGCAGCAACTATGGGGGGTTAGATTCACCCCTCCACTTT; V gene: TRBV5-1; D gene: NA; clone size: NA; J gene: TRBJ1-6
CDR3 protein: CASSHFLGQGRGQETQYF; CDR3 DNA: TGCGCCAGCAGCCATTTTCTCGGACAGGGGCGTGGCCAAGAGACCCAGTACTTC; V gene: TRBV4-1; D gene: TRBD1; clone size: many; J gene: TRBJ2-5
CDR3 protein: CASSTPGQLNSPLHF; CDR3 DNA: TGTGCCAGCAGTACACCGGGACAGTTAAATTCACCCCTCCACTTT; V gene: TRBV28; D gene: TRBD1; clone size: few; J gene: TRBJ1-6
CDR3 protein: CASSMGTGVSPAGAFF; CDR3 DNA: TGTGCCAGTAGTATGGGGACAGGGGTCTCGCCGGCCGGGGCTTTCTTT; V gene: TRBV19; D gene: TRBD1; clone size: NA; J gene: TRBJ1-1
CDR3 protein: CASSASRGNQPQHF; CDR3 DNA: TGTGCCAGCAGCGCGTCGCGGGGCAATCAGCCCCAGCATTTT; V gene: TRBV3-1/TRBV3-2; D gene: NA; clone size: NA; J gene: TRBJ1-5
CDR3 protein: CAWSKTFSSYNEQFF; CDR3 DNA: TGTGCCTGGAGTAAAACCTTTAGCTCCTACAATGAGCAGTTCTTC; V gene: TRBV30; D gene: NA; clone size: NA; J gene: TRBJ2-1
CDR3 protein: CASSQDKERAVYEQYF; CDR3 DNA: TGCGCCAGCAGCCAAGATAAGGAGCGGGCTGTCTACGAGCAGTACTTC; V gene: TRBV4-1; D gene: NA; clone size: NA; J gene: TRBJ2-7
CDR3 protein: CASSIQGRGYYGYTF; CDR3 DNA: TGTGCCAGCAGCATCCAGGGGAGGGGTTACTATGGCTACACCTTC; V gene: TRBV9; D gene: NA; clone size: once; J gene: TRBJ1-2
CDR3 protein: CASGGQGWTGELFF; CDR3 DNA: TGCGCCAGCGGGGGACAGGGCTGGACCGGGGAGCTGTTTTTT; V gene: TRBV5-1; D gene: TRBD1; clone size: many; J gene: TRBJ2-2
CDR3 protein: CASSLPQGLRGHDYGYTF; CDR3 DNA: TGTGCCAGCAGCTTACCCCAGGGACTACGGGGACACGACTATGGCTACACCTTC; V gene: TRBV9; D gene: NA; clone size: NA; J gene: TRBJ1-2
CDR3 protein: CASSYGGAFDTQYF; CDR3 DNA: TGTGCCAGCAGTTACGGGGGGGCCTTTGATACGCAGTATTTT; V gene: TRBV3-1/TRBV3-2; D gene: TRBD2; clone size: NA; J gene: TRBJ2-3
CDR3 protein: CAWSPHSNSNQPQHF; CDR3 DNA: TGTGCCTGGAGCCCACACAGTAATAGCAATCAGCCCCAGCATTTT; V gene: TRBV30; D gene: NA; clone size: NA; J gene: TRBJ1-5
CDR3 protein: CASSEVRQGAGYGYTF; CDR3 DNA: TGTGCCAGCAGTGAAGTTAGACAGGGGGCTGGCTATGGCTACACCTTC; V gene: TRBV6-1; D gene: TRBD1; clone size: NA; J gene: TRBJ1-2
CDR3 protein: CASSQVFSAVGSSYEQYF; CDR3 DNA: TGTGCCAGCAGCCAAGTATTCTCGGCCGTAGGGAGCTCCTACGAGCAGTACTTC; V gene: TRBV4-2; D gene: NA; clone size: NA; J gene: TRBJ2-7
CDR3 protein: CASSITGRPSGELFF; CDR3 DNA: TGTGCCAGTAGTATCACAGGGCGGCCATCCGGGGAGCTGTTTTTT; V gene: TRBV19; D gene: NA; clone size: NA; J gene: TRBJ2-2
CDR3 protein: CASAAGNTIYF; CDR3 DNA: TGTGCCTCAGCAGCGGGAAACACCATATATTTT; V gene: TRBV19; D gene: NA; clone size: NA; J gene: TRBJ1-3
CDR3 protein: CATGRTSGGYNEQFF; CDR3 DNA: TGTGCCACCGGCCGGACTAGCGGGGGATACAATGAGCAGTTCTTC; V gene: TRBV19; D gene: TRBD2; clone size: NA; J gene: TRBJ2-1
CDR3 protein: CSVKRGASYNEQFF; CDR3 DNA: TGCAGCGTCAAGCGGGGCGCCTCCTACAATGAGCAGTTCTTC; V gene: TRBV29-1; D gene: TRBD2; clone size: few; J gene: TRBJ2-1
CDR3 protein: CASSLSSQGSYYGYTF; CDR3 DNA: TGTGCCAGCAGTTTATCGAGTCAGGGGTCCTACTATGGCTACACCTTC; V gene: TRBV27; D gene: NA; clone size: NA; J gene: TRBJ1-2
CDR3 protein: CASSEMARGRANSQPQHF; CDR3 DNA: TGTGCCAGCAGTGAAATGGCGAGAGGGAGGGCGAATAGTCAGCCCCAGCATTTT; V gene: TRBV6-1; D gene: NA; clone size: NA; J gene: TRBJ1-5
CDR3 protein: CASSQGYREKLFF; CDR3 DNA: TGTGCCAGTAGCCAGGGGTATCGGGAAAAACTGTTTTTT; V gene: TRBV19; D gene: NA; clone size: NA; J gene: TRBJ1-4
CDR3 protein: CASSQGLAGEETQYF; CDR3 DNA: TGTGCCAGCAGCCAAGGGCTAGCGGGGGAAGAGACCCAGTACTTC; V gene: TRBV3-1/TRBV3-2; D gene: TRBD2; clone size: NA; J gene: TRBJ2-5
CDR3 protein: CSAGTGATEAFF; CDR3 DNA: TGCAGCGCCGGGACAGGGGCCACTGAAGCTTTCTTT; V gene: TRBV29-1; D gene: TRBD1; clone size: NA; J gene: TRBJ1-1
CDR3 protein: CATSTRRTPYGYTF; CDR3 DNA: TGTGCCACCAGCACCCGACGGACACCGTATGGCTACACCTTC; V gene: TRBV15; D gene: NA; clone size: NA; J gene: TRBJ1-2
CDR3 protein: CASSLSTHYEQYF; CDR3 DNA: TGCGCCAGCAGCTTGTCTACCCACTACGAGCAGTACTTC; V gene: TRBV5-1; D gene: NA; clone size: NA; J gene: TRBJ2-7
CDR3 protein: CASSLDILSGKLFF; CDR3 DNA: TGTGCCAGCAGCTTGGACATTCTCTCGGGAAAACTGTTTTTT; V gene: TRBV7-9; D gene: NA; clone size: NA; J gene: TRBJ1-4
CDR3 protein: CASSIGKGDSNQPQHF; CDR3 DNA: TGTGCCAGTAGTATAGGGAAAGGGGATAGCAATCAGCCCCAGCATTTT; V gene: TRBV19; D gene: NA; clone size: NA; J gene: TRBJ1-5
CDR3 protein: CASRPGTSVYEQYF; CDR3 DNA: TGTGCCAGCCGCCCCGGGACTAGCGTCTACGAGCAGTACTTC; V gene: TRBV6-5; D gene: TRBD2; clone size: NA; J gene: TRBJ2-7
CDR3 protein: CASTTTRGNTEAFF; CDR3 DNA: TGTGCCAGCACCACAACACGGGGGAACACTGAAGCTTTCTTT; V gene: TRBV11-2; D gene: NA; clone size: NA; J gene: TRBJ1-1
CDR3 protein: CAISDNRQGTRNSPLHF; CDR3 DNA: TGTGCCATCAGTGACAATCGACAGGGGACGAGAAATTCACCCCTCCACTTT; V gene: TRBV10-3; D gene: TRBD1; clone size: NA; J gene: TRBJ1-6
CDR3 protein: CASSFGAEAFF; CDR3 DNA: TGCGCCAGCAGCTTCGGGGCTGAAGCTTTCTTT; V gene: TRBV5-1; D gene: NA; clone size: NA; J gene: TRBJ1-1
CDR3 protein: CASSSTRTGGRTDTQYF; CDR3 DNA: TGTGCCAGCAGCTCCACCCGGACGGGGGGTCGCACAGATACGCAGTATTTT; V gene: TRBV7-2; D gene: TRBD2; clone size: NA; J gene: TRBJ2-3
CDR3 protein: CASSTREANYGYTF; CDR3 DNA: TGTGCCAGTAGTACCAGGGAGGCTAACTATGGCTACACCTTC; V gene: TRBV19; D gene: NA; clone size: NA; J gene: TRBJ1-2
CDR3 protein: CASSSGFSGNTIYF; CDR3 DNA: TGTGCCAGCAGTTCAGGGTTCTCTGGAAACACCATATATTTT; V gene: TRBV7-9; D gene: NA; clone size: once; J gene: TRBJ1-3
CDR3 protein: CASRSLDQPQHF; CDR3 DNA: TGTGCCAGCAGATCCCTCGATCAGCCCCAGCATTTT; V gene: TRBV5-4; D gene: NA; clone size: few; J gene: TRBJ1-5
CDR3 protein: CASHGRAYSNQPQHF; CDR3 DNA: TGTGCCAGTCATGGGAGGGCGTATAGCAATCAGCCCCAGCATTTT; V gene: TRBV19; D gene: NA; clone size: NA; J gene: TRBJ1-5
CDR3 protein: CASSSGPQGYTEAFF; CDR3 DNA: TGCGCCAGCAGCTCCGGTCCCCAGGGGTACACTGAAGCTTTCTTT; V gene: TRBV5-1; D gene: NA; clone size: NA; J gene: TRBJ1-1
CDR3 protein: CAGQRSNTGELFF; CDR3 DNA: TGTGCCGGACAGAGATCGAACACCGGGGAGCTGTTTTTT; V gene: TRBV19; D gene: NA; clone size: NA; J gene: TRBJ2-2
CDR3 protein: CASSFERGDAEQFF; CDR3 DNA: TGTGCCAGCAGCTTCGAGCGGGGGGATGCTGAGCAGTTCTTC; V gene: TRBV11-3; D gene: TRBD2; clone size: NA; J gene: TRBJ2-1
CDR3 protein: CAWNPGTGSREQYF; CDR3 DNA: TGTGCCTGGAACCCCGGCACAGGGAGTCGCGAGCAGTACTTC; V gene: TRBV30; D gene: NA; clone size: NA; J gene: TRBJ2-7
CDR3 protein: CASSLTGGNYLNTEAFF; CDR3 DNA: TGCGCCAGCAGCTTGACGGGGGGCAACTATTTGAACACTGAAGCTTTCTTT; V gene: TRBV5-1; D gene: NA; clone size: NA; J gene: TRBJ1-1